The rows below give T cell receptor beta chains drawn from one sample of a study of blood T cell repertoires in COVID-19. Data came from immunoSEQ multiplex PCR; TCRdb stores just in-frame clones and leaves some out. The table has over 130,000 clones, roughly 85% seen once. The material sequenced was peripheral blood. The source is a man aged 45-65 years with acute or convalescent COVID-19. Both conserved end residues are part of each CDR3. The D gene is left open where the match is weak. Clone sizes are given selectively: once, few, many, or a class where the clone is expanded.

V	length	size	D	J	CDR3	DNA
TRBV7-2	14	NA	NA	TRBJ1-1	CASSFTPGNTEAFF	TGTGCCAGCAGCTTCACTCCGGGGAACACTGAAGCTTTCTTT
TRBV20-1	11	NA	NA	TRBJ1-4	CSAVTREKLFF	TGCAGTGCTGTTACTAGGGAAAAACTGTTTTTT
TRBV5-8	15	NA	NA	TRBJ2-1	CASSLALLTYNEQFF	TGTGCCAGCAGCTTGGCCCTACTAACTTACAATGAGCAGTTCTTC
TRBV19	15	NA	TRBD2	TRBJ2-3	CASRPGLGETDTQYF	TGTGCCAGTAGGCCGGGACTAGGAGAAACAGATACGCAGTATTTT
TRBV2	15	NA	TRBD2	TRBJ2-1	CASSATSGAYNEQFF	TGTGCCAGCAGCGCAACTAGCGGAGCCTACAATGAGCAGTTCTTC
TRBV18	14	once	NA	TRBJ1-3	CASSPTGPGNTIYF	TGTGCCAGCTCACCAACAGGGCCTGGAAACACCATATATTTT
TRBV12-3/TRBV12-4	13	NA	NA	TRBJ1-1	CASSIYRNTEAFF	TGTGCCAGCAGTATTTACAGGAACACTGAAGCTTTCTTT
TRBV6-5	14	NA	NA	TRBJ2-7	CASSYSRRSYEQYF	TGTGCCAGCAGTTACTCCCGGAGATCCTACGAGCAGTACTTC
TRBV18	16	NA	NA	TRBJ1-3	CASSPLQGRDGNTIYF	TGTGCCAGCTCACCCCTACAGGGAAGAGATGGAAACACCATATATTTT
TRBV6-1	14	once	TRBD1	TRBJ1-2	CASSESGTGTGYTF	TGTGCCAGCAGTGAGTCTGGGACAGGGACTGGCTACACCTTC
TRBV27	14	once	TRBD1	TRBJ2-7	CASSPRDRIDEQYF	TGTGCCAGCAGTCCTCGGGACAGGATTGACGAGCAGTACTTC
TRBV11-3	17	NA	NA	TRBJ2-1	CASSLGGDLSSYNEQFF	TGTGCCAGCAGCTTAGGGGGAGACCTGAGCTCCTACAATGAGCAGTTCTTC
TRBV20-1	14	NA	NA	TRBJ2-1	CSASRAGLYNEQFF	TGCAGTGCTAGTCGGGCGGGGCTCTACAATGAGCAGTTCTTC
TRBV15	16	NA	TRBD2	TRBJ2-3	CATSYSRTRATDTQYF	TGTGCCACCAGCTATTCCAGGACTAGAGCCACAGATACGCAGTATTTT
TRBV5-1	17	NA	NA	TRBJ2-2	CASSQAGRPIDTGELFF	TGCGCCAGCAGTCAAGCTGGGAGACCGATTGACACCGGGGAGCTGTTTTTT
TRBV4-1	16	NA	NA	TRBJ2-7	CASSQDGAGRFYEQYF	TGCGCCAGCAGCCAAGATGGAGCGGGCCGTTTTTACGAGCAGTACTTC
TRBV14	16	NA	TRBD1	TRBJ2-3	CASSHLQGETTDTQYF	TGTGCCAGCAGCCACTTACAGGGGGAGACCACAGATACGCAGTATTTT
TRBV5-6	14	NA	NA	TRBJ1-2	CASRGQGTVWGYTF	TGTGCCAGCAGGGGGCAGGGGACCGTCTGGGGCTACACCTTC
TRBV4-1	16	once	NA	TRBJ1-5	CASSQEGLRGNQPQHF	TGCGCCAGCAGCCAAGAGGGCCTAAGGGGAAATCAGCCCCAGCATTTT
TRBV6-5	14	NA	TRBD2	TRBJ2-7	CASRVGGTQGEQYF	TGTGCCAGCAGGGTCGGGGGGACCCAAGGCGAGCAGTACTTC
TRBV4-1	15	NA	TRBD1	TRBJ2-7	CASSQSTGGLYEQYF	TGCGCCAGCAGCCAATCGACAGGGGGTCTCTACGAGCAGTACTTC
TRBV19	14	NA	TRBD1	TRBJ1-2	CASSRPGQGNGYTF	TGTGCCAGTAGTCGACCGGGACAGGGGAACGGCTACACCTTC
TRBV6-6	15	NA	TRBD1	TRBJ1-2	CASSYSRDSNYGYTF	TGTGCCAGCAGTTACTCCCGGGACAGCAACTATGGCTACACCTTC
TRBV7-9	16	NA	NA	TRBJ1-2	CASSLALGTSGYGYTF	TGTGCCAGCAGCTTAGCGTTGGGCACAAGCGGCTATGGCTACACCTTC
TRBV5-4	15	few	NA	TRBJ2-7	CASSSEQGMIHEQYF	TGTGCCAGCAGCTCAGAACAGGGCATGATCCACGAGCAGTACTTC
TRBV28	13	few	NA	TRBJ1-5	CASSLSFDQPQHF	TGTGCCAGCAGTTTATCTTTCGATCAGCCCCAGCATTTT